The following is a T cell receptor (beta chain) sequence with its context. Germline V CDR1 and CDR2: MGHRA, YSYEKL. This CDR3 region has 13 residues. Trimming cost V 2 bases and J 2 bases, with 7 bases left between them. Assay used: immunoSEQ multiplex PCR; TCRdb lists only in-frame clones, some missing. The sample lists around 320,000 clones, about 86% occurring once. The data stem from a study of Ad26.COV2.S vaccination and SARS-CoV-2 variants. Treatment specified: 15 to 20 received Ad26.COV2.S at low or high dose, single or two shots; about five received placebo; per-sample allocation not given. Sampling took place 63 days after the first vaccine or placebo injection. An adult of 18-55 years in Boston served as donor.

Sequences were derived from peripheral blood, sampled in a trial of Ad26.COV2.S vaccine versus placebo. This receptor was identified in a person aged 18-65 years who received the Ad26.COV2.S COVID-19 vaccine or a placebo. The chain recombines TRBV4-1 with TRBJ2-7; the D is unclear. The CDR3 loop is CASSQPFTYEQYF. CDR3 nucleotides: TGCGCCAGCAGCCAACCTTTTACCTACGAGCAGTACTTC.